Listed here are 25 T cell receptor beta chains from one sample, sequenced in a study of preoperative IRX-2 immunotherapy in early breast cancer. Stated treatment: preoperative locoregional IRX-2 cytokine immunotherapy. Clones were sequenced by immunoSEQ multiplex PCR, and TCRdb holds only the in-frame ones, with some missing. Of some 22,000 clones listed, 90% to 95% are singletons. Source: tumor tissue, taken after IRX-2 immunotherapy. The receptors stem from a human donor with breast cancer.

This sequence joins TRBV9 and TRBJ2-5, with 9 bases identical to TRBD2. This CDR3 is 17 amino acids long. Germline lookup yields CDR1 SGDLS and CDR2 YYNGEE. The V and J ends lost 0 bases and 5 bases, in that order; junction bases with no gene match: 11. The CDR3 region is CASSVGFGGRVGETQYF. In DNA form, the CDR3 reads TGTGCCAGCAGCGTAGGATTTGGCGGGAGGGTGGGGGAGACCCAGTACTTC.

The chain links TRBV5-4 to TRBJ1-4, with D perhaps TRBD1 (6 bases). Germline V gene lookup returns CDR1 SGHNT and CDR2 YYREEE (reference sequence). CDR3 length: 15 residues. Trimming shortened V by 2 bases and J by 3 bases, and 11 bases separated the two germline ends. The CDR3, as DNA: TGTGCCAGCAGCTTTTGGGGGCGGTCTAATGAAAAACTGTTTTTT. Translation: CASSFWGRSNEKLFF.

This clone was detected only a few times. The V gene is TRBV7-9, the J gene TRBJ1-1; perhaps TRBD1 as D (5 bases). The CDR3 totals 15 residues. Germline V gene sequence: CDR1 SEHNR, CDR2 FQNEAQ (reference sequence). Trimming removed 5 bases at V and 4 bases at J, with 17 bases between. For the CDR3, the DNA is TGTGCCAGCAGCGCAGGGAATGCGGTGGGCACTGAAGCTTTCTTT. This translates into CASSAGNAVGTEAFF. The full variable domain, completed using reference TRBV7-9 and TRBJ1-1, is DTGVSQNPRHKITKRGQNVTFRCDPISEHNRLYWYRQTLGQGPEFLTYFQNEAQLEKSRLLSDRFSAERPKGSFSTLEIQRTEQGDSAMYLCASSAGNAVGTEAFFGQGTRLTVV.

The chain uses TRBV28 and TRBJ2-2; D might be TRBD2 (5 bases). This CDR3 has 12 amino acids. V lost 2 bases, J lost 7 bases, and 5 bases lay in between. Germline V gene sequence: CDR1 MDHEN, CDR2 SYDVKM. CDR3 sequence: CASSLAGGELFF. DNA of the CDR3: TGTGCCAGCAGTTTAGCGGGCGGGGAGCTGTTTTTT.

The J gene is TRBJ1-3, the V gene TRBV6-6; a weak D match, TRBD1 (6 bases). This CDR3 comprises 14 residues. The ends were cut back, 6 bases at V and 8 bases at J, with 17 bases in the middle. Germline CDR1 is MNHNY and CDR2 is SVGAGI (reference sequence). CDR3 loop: CASSPIQGEHTIYF. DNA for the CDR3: TGTGCCAGCAGCCCAATACAGGGAGAGCACACCATATATTTT.

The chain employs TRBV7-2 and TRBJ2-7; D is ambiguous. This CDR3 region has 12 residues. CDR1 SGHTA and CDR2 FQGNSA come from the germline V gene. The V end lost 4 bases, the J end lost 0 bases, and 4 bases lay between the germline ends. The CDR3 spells CASSSSSYEQYF. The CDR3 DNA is TGTGCCAGCAGCTCGAGCTCCTACGAGCAGTACTTC.

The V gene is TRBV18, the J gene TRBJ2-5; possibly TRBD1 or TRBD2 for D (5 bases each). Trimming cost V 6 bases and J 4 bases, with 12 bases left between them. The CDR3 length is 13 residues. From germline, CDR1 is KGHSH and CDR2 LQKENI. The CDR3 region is CASSLAGRETQYF. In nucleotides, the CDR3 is TGTGCCAGCTCCCTAGCAGGGCGAGAGACCCAGTACTTC.

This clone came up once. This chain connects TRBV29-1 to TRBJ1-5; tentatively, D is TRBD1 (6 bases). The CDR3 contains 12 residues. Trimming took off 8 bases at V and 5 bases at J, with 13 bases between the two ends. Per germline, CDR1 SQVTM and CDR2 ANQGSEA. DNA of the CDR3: TGCAGCAACCGATCAGGGGATCAGCCCCAGCATTTT. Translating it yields CSNRSGDQPQHF.

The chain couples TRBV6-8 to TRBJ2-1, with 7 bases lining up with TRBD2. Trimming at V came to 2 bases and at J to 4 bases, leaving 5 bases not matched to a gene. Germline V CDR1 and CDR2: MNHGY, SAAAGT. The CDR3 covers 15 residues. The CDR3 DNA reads TGTGCCAGCAGTTACCCTGCTAGCGGTTACAATGAGCAGTTCTTC. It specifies CASSYPASGYNEQFF.

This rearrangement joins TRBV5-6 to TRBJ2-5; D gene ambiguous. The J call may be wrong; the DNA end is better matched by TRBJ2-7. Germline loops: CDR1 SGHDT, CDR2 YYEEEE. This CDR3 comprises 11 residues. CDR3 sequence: CASSSLYEQYF. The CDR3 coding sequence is TGTGCCAGCAGCTCTCTATACGAGCAGTACTTC.

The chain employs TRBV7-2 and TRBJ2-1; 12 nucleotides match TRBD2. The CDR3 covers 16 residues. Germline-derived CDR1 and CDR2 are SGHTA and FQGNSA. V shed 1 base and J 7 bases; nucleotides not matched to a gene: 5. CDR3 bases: TGTGCCAGCAGCTTAGTAGGGACTAGCGGGTTAAATGAGCAGTTCTTC. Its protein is CASSLVGTSGLNEQFF.

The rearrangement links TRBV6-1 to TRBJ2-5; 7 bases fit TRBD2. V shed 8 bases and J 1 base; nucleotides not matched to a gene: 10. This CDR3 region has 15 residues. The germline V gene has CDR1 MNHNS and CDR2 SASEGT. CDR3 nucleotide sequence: TGTGCCAGCGGATTCGGGGGGAGAGTCCAAGAGACCCAGTACTTC. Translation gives CASGFGGRVQETQYF.

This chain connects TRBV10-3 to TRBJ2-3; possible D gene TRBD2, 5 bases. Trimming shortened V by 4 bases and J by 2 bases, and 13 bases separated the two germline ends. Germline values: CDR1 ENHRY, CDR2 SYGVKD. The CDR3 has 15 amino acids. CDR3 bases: TGTGCCATCAGTGGGTCAGAGGACTTCACAGATACGCAGTATTTT. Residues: CAISGSEDFTDTQYF.

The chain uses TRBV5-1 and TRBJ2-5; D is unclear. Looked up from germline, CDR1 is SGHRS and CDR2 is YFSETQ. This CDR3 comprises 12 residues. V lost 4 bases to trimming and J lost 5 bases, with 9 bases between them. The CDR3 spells CASSQVGETQYF. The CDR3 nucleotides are TGCGCCAGCAGCCAGGTTGGGGAGACCCAGTACTTC.

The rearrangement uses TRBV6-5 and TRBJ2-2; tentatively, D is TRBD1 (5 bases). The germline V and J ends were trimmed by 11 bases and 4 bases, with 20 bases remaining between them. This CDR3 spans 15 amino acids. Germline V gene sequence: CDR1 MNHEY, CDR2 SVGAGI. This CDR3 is CASHPRRAATGELFF. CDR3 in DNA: TGTGCCTCTCATCCCCGCAGGGCGGCCACCGGGGAGCTGTTTTTT.

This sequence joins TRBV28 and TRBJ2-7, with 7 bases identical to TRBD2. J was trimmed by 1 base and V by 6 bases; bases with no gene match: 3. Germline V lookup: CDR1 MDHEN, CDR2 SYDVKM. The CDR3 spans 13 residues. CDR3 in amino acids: CASRGGGSYEQYF. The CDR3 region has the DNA TGTGCCAGCAGGGGCGGGGGATCCTACGAGCAGTACTTC.

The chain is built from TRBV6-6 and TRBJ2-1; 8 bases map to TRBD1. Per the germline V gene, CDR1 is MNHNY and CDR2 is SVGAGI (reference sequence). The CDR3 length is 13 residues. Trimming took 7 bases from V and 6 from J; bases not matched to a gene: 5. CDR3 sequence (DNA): TGTGCCAGCACAATAACAGGGGGCAATGAGCAGTTCTTC. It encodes CASTITGGNEQFF.

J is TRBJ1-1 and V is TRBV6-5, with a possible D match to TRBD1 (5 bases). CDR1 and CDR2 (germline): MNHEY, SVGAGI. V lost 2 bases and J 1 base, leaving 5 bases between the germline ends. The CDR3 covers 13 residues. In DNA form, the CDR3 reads TGTGCCAGCAGTTACGGACAGAACACTGAAGCTTTCTTT. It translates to CASSYGQNTEAFF.

In DNA, the CDR3 is TGTGCCAGCAGCTACACGGGACTAGATGGAAGTGAGCAGTTCTTC. Protein sequence: CASSYTGLDGSEQFF. The chain links TRBV7-9 to TRBJ2-1; 8 nucleotides line up with TRBD2. Germline CDR1 SEHNR, CDR2 FQNEAQ (reference sequence). The junction had 11 bases not matched to a gene; V was cut back by 4 bases and J by 9 bases. There are 15 residues in the CDR3.

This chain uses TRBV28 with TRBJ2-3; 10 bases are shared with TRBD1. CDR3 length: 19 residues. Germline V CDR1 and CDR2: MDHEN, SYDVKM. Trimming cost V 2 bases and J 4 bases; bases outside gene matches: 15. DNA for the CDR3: TGTGCCAGCAGTTTAGCCCCTCCGGGTGGGACAGGGGCCTCAGATACGCAGTATTTT. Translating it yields CASSLAPPGGTGASDTQYF. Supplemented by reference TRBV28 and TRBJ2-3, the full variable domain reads DVKVTQSSRYLVKRTGEKVFLECVQDMDHENMFWYRQDPGLGLRLIYFSYDVKMKEKGDIPEGYSVSREKKERFSLILESASTNQTSMYLCASSLAPPGGTGASDTQYFGPGTRLTVL.

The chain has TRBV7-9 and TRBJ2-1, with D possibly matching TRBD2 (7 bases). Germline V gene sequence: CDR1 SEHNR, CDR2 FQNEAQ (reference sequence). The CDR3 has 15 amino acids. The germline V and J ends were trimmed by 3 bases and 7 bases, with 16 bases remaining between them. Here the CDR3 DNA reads TGTGCCAGCAGCTTGCCCCGAGGGGGGGTAAATGAGCAGTTCTTC. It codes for CASSLPRGGVNEQFF.

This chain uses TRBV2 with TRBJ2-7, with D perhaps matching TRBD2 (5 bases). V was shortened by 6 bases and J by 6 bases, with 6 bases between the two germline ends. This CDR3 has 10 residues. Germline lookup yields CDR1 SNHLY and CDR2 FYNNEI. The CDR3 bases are TGTGCCAGCAGGAGGGTCGAGCAGTACTTC. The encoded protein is CASRRVEQYF. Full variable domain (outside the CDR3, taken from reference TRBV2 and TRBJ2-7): EPEVTQTPSHQVTQMGQEVILRCVPISNHLYFYWYRQILGQKVEFLVSFYNNEISEKSEIFDDQFSVERPDGSNFTLKIRSTKLEDSAMYFCASRRVEQYFGPGTRLTVT.

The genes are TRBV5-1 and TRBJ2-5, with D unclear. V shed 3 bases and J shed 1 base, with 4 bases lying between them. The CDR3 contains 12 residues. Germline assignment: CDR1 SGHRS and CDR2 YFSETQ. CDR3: CASSWSQETQYF. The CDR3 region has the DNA TGCGCCAGCAGCTGGAGCCAAGAGACCCAGTACTTC.

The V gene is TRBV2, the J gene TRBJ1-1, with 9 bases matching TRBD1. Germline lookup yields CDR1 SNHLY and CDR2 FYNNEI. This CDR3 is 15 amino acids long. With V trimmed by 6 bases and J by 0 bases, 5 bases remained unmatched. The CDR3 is CASSGQGNMNTEAFF. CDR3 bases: TGTGCCAGCAGCGGACAGGGGAATATGAACACTGAAGCTTTCTTT. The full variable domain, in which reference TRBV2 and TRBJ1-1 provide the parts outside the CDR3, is EPEVTQTPSHQVTQMGQEVILRCVPISNHLYFYWYRQILGQKVEFLVSFYNNEISEKSEIFDDQFSVERPDGSNFTLKIRSTKLEDSAMYFCASSGQGNMNTEAFFGQGTRLTVV.

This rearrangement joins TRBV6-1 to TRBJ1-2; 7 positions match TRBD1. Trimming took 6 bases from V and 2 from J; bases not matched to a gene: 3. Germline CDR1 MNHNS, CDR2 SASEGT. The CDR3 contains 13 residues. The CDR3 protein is CASSPDRNYGYTF. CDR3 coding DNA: TGTGCCAGCAGCCCGGACAGGAACTATGGCTACACCTTC.